The 8 T cell receptor beta chains given below trace back to one sample, sequenced in a study of CD8 T cells in ankylosing spondylitis. A single record per CDR3 protein comes from TCRdb applying MiXCR to the 5' RACE reads. This sample has roughly 300,000 distinct CDR3 sequences, with 7.5% to 9% found just once. These receptors' antigens are unknown. Notes on the study in general: Typical of ankylosing spondylitis blood, it appeared, was a TCR beta motif of about eight highly homologous variants.

Sequenced sample: blood, either unsorted or a sorted T cell fraction (not recorded which). The receptors originated from a male donor with ankylosing spondylitis.

The gene calls are TRBV2 and TRBJ2-2; 10 bases fit TRBD1. V lost 6 bases and J lost 7; bases outside the gene matches: 14. The CDR3 is 17 residues long. Germline V lookup: CDR1 SNHLY, CDR2 FYNNEI. CDR3 DNA: TGTGCCAGCAGCATTACAACCGGGACAGGGGTTGGCGGGGAGCTGTTTTTT. Translation gives CASSITTGTGVGGELFF.

In its sample, this clonotype was seen a few times. The V and J genes are TRBV12-3 or TRBV12-4 and TRBJ1-5, with D hard to call. This CDR3 is 16 amino acids long. V was clipped by 2 bases and J by 1 base, with 12 bases between them. In nucleotides, the CDR3 is TGTGCCAGCAGTTTATACAGAGGATCAAGCAATCAGCCCCAGCATTTT. It yields the protein CASSLYRGSSNQPQHF.

Comments on this clonotype: A much larger clone sits a single nucleotide away, making a read error possible. This chain joins TRBV5-1 and TRBJ2-2; D gene ambiguous. The germline V gene has CDR1 SGHRS and CDR2 YFSETQ. V was pared by 2 bases and J by 4 bases, with 15 bases between. The CDR3 extends over 16 amino acids. The CDR3 coding sequence is TGCGCCAGCAGCTTAGAGTTCCCCCAGCGCACCGGGGAGCTGTTTTTT. This translates into CASSLEFPQRTGELFF.

The chain couples TRBV2 to TRBJ2-5, with 8 bases lining up with TRBD2. Germline lookup yields CDR1 SNHLY and CDR2 FYNNEI. V lost 7 bases, J lost 0 bases, and 4 bases stayed unmatched. CDR3 length: 14 residues. The CDR3 DNA follows: TGTGCCAGCACCCAGCGGGAGTACCAAGAGACCCAGTACTTC. Translation: CASTQREYQETQYF.

V gene TRBV20-1 combines with J gene TRBJ2-1, with 9 nucleotides matching TRBD1. Germline V gene data show CDR1 as DFQATT and CDR2 as SNEGSKA (reference sequence). V dropped 4 bases and J dropped 8; count of bases not matched to a gene: 3. This CDR3 region has 12 residues. CDR3 DNA: TGCAGTGCTACCCGGGACAGGGATGAGCAGTTCTTC. Encoded protein: CSATRDRDEQFF.

In its sample, this clonotype was seen many times. The V and J genes are TRBV6-1 and TRBJ2-1; 7 nucleotides align to TRBD2. CDR3 length: 13 amino acids. V shed 5 bases, J shed 6 bases, and the junction held 4 bases outside the gene matches. Germline CDR1 reads MNHNS; CDR2 reads SASEGT. The CDR3 reads CASSSGTFNEQFF. DNA of the CDR3: TGTGCCAGCAGTAGCGGGACCTTCAATGAGCAGTTCTTC.

J is TRBJ2-5 and V is TRBV5-5; 7 bases are shared with TRBD2. This CDR3 has 17 amino acids. J gave up 1 base and V 4 bases, and 13 bases lay outside the gene matches. Germline CDR1 and CDR2: SGHKS and YYEKEE (reference sequence). The CDR3 sequence: CASSRGPGGILQETQYF. The CDR3 bases are TGTGCCAGCAGCCGCGGTCCGGGGGGTATCCTCCAAGAGACCCAGTACTTC.

V and J are TRBV5-1 and TRBJ2-5, with TRBD2 as a possible D gene (6 bases). The ends were cut back, 3 bases at V and 3 bases at J, with 12 bases in the middle. This CDR3 has 14 amino acids. CDR1 SGHRS and CDR2 YFSETQ come from the germline V gene. The CDR3 loop reads CASSYPGTEETQYF. The CDR3, as DNA: TGCGCCAGCAGCTACCCCGGGACTGAAGAGACCCAGTACTTC.